The rows below give T cell receptor beta chains drawn from one sample of a study of response to subunit inactivated influenza vaccine. TCRdb passed the RT-PCR reads through MiXCR, listing each CDR3 protein once. The sample consists of around 530,000 distinct CDR3 sequences, approximately 12% of them appearing once. This specimen consisted of PBMCs from blood, obtained on the day of vaccination. These receptors all come from a man aged 50-59 years who received an inactivated influenza vaccine. Each CDR3 is given with its conserved first and last residue. D genes are given only for firm matches. Size is omitted from some rows. Given values are once, few, many or a class for expanded clones.

J gene: TRBJ1-2; clone size: .; D gene: .; V gene: TRBV6-2/TRBV6-3; CDR3 protein: CASNTLRRTGYGYTF; CDR3 DNA: TGTGCCAGCAATACGCTGCGCCGTACAGGCTATGGCTACACCTTC
J gene: TRBJ2-7; clone size: .; D gene: .; V gene: TRBV27; CDR3 protein: CASSLFGQSYEQYF; CDR3 DNA: TGTGCCAGCAGTTTATTTGGACAAAGCTACGAGCAGTACTTC
J gene: TRBJ2-3; clone size: .; D gene: .; V gene: TRBV10-2; CDR3 protein: CASSDRPSTDTQYF; CDR3 DNA: TGCGCCAGCAGTGATAGGCCTAGCACAGATACGCAGTATTTT
J gene: TRBJ2-6; clone size: .; D gene: .; V gene: TRBV4-3; CDR3 protein: CASRDRSSGANVLTF; CDR3 DNA: TGCGCCAGCAGAGACAGAAGCTCTGGGGCCAACGTCCTGACTTTC
J gene: TRBJ2-1; clone size: few; D gene: .; V gene: TRBV24-1; CDR3 protein: CATSGKGLLEQFF; CDR3 DNA: TGTGCCACCAGTGGCAAAGGACTTCTTGAGCAGTTCTTC
J gene: TRBJ1-2; clone size: many; D gene: .; V gene: TRBV12-3/TRBV12-4; CDR3 protein: CASSSAYGYTF; CDR3 DNA: TGTGCCAGCAGCAGCGCCTATGGCTACACCTTC
J gene: TRBJ2-1; clone size: many; D gene: TRBD2; V gene: TRBV7-3; CDR3 protein: CASSLLAGGSNEQFF; CDR3 DNA: TGTGCCAGCAGCCTCCTAGCGGGAGGAAGCAATGAGCAGTTCTTC
J gene: TRBJ2-5; clone size: few; D gene: .; V gene: TRBV9; CDR3 protein: CASSVALSQETQYF; CDR3 DNA: TGTGCCAGCAGCGTAGCTCTGTCCCAAGAGACCCAGTACTTC
J gene: TRBJ2-3; clone size: few; D gene: .; V gene: TRBV24-1; CDR3 protein: CATSELGQSDTQYF; CDR3 DNA: TGTGCCACCAGTGAACTAGGGCAGTCAGATACGCAGTATTTT
J gene: TRBJ1-2; clone size: many; D gene: TRBD1; V gene: TRBV24-1; CDR3 protein: CATSDAADRGTGYTF; CDR3 DNA: TGTGCCACCAGTGATGCGGCGGACAGGGGGACTGGCTACACCTTC
J gene: TRBJ2-7; clone size: many; D gene: TRBD2; V gene: TRBV4-3; CDR3 protein: CASSQEAGGEQYF; CDR3 DNA: TGCGCCAGCAGCCAAGAAGCGGGGGGAGAGCAGTACTTC
J gene: TRBJ1-4; clone size: few; D gene: TRBD1; V gene: TRBV18; CDR3 protein: CASSQDRAEKLFF; CDR3 DNA: TGTGCCAGCTCACAAGACAGGGCTGAAAAACTGTTTTTT
J gene: TRBJ2-3; clone size: few; D gene: TRBD2; V gene: TRBV7-9; CDR3 protein: CASSARLAGVADTQYF; CDR3 DNA: TGTGCCAGCAGCGCCCGACTAGCGGGGGTGGCAGATACGCAGTATTTT
J gene: TRBJ1-2; clone size: many; D gene: .; V gene: TRBV6-1; CDR3 protein: CASRGLDRHYGYTF; CDR3 DNA: TGTGCCAGCAGGGGCCTCGACAGGCACTATGGCTACACCTTC
J gene: TRBJ2-1; clone size: few; D gene: TRBD2; V gene: TRBV6-1; CDR3 protein: CASSPTSGRLNEQFF; CDR3 DNA: TGTGCCAGCAGTCCGACTAGCGGGAGATTGAATGAGCAGTTCTTC
J gene: TRBJ1-6; clone size: .; D gene: .; V gene: TRBV27; CDR3 protein: CASSAIGQDSLYNSPLHF; CDR3 DNA: TGTGCCAGCAGCGCAATAGGCCAGGACAGCCTCTATAATTCACCCCTCCACTTT
J gene: TRBJ2-1; clone size: .; D gene: .; V gene: TRBV9; CDR3 protein: CASSVLASATYNEEFF; CDR3 DNA: TGTGCCAGCAGCGTATTGGCGAGCGCGACTTACAATGAGGAGTTCTTC
J gene: TRBJ2-1; clone size: .; D gene: TRBD2; V gene: TRBV5-1; CDR3 protein: CASSLTSGGAYNEQFF; CDR3 DNA: TGCGCCAGCAGCCTGACTAGCGGGGGGGCCTACAATGAGCAGTTCTTC
J gene: TRBJ2-2; clone size: many; D gene: .; V gene: TRBV12-3/TRBV12-4; CDR3 protein: CASTPLGPGELFF; CDR3 DNA: TGTGCCAGCACCCCCCTCGGACCCGGGGAGCTGTTTTTT
J gene: TRBJ2-3; clone size: .; D gene: TRBD2; V gene: TRBV29-1; CDR3 protein: CSVEDPREEPTDTQYF; CDR3 DNA: TGCAGCGTTGAAGATCCTCGGGAGGAACCCACAGATACGCAGTATTTT
J gene: TRBJ2-5; clone size: few; D gene: .; V gene: TRBV18; CDR3 protein: CASSPKGEETQYF; CDR3 DNA: TGTGCCAGCTCACCCAAGGGAGAAGAGACCCAGTACTTC
J gene: TRBJ1-6; clone size: .; D gene: .; V gene: TRBV20-1; CDR3 protein: CSAVRQYNSPLHF; CDR3 DNA: TGCAGTGCTGTCCGTCAGTATAATTCACCCCTCCACTTT
J gene: TRBJ2-3; clone size: many; D gene: .; V gene: TRBV5-1; CDR3 protein: CASSLRGADTQYF; CDR3 DNA: TGCGCCAGCAGCTTGAGGGGTGCAGATACGCAGTATTTT
J gene: TRBJ2-7; clone size: .; D gene: .; V gene: TRBV24-1; CDR3 protein: CATSDGASYEQYF; CDR3 DNA: TGTGCCACCAGTGATGGTGCTAGCTACGAGCAGTACTTC
J gene: TRBJ2-7; clone size: few; D gene: TRBD1; V gene: TRBV28; CDR3 protein: CASLTGTSYEQYF; CDR3 DNA: TGTGCCAGCCTGACAGGGACCTCCTACGAGCAGTACTTC
J gene: TRBJ1-5; clone size: many; D gene: TRBD1; V gene: TRBV12-3/TRBV12-4; CDR3 protein: CASSFRGQGNQPQHF; CDR3 DNA: TGTGCCAGCAGTTTTCGGGGACAGGGTAATCAGCCCCAGCATTTT
J gene: TRBJ1-5; clone size: .; D gene: .; V gene: TRBV20-1; CDR3 protein: CSATGQPHSNQPQHF; CDR3 DNA: TGCAGTGCTACTGGACAGCCACATAGCAATCAGCCCCAGCATTTT
J gene: TRBJ1-2; clone size: few; D gene: .; V gene: TRBV5-6; CDR3 protein: CASSLDAGSYGYTF; CDR3 DNA: TGTGCCAGCAGCTTGGACGCCGGGAGCTATGGCTACACCTTC
J gene: TRBJ2-1; clone size: .; D gene: .; V gene: TRBV29-1; CDR3 protein: CSQWGFSYNEQFF; CDR3 DNA: TGCAGCCAGTGGGGGTTCTCCTACAATGAGCAGTTCTTC
J gene: TRBJ2-1; clone size: .; D gene: TRBD2; V gene: TRBV30; CDR3 protein: CAWSVLAGGSSYNEQFF; CDR3 DNA: TGTGCCTGGAGTGTACTAGCGGGGGGTTCTTCTTACAATGAGCAGTTCTTC
J gene: TRBJ2-2; clone size: .; D gene: TRBD2; V gene: TRBV12-3/TRBV12-4; CDR3 protein: CASSRERGGPIGELFF; CDR3 DNA: TGTGCCAGCAGTCGGGAACGGGGGGGGCCAATTGGGGAGCTGTTTTTT
J gene: TRBJ2-2; clone size: many; D gene: TRBD2; V gene: TRBV27; CDR3 protein: CASSLSSGANTGELFF; CDR3 DNA: TGTGCCAGCAGTTTATCAAGCGGGGCGAACACCGGGGAGCTGTTTTTT
J gene: TRBJ2-3; clone size: few; D gene: .; V gene: TRBV12-3/TRBV12-4; CDR3 protein: CASSLGEQSTDTQYF; CDR3 DNA: TGTGCCAGCAGTTTAGGGGAACAGAGCACAGATACGCAGTATTTT
J gene: TRBJ1-5; clone size: .; D gene: .; V gene: TRBV28; CDR3 protein: CASSFLMFGGPNQPQHF; CDR3 DNA: TGTGCCAGCAGTTTTCTTATGTTTGGGGGGCCGAATCAGCCCCAGCATTTT
J gene: TRBJ2-5; clone size: .; D gene: .; V gene: TRBV3-1; CDR3 protein: CASSQEHGQETQYF; CDR3 DNA: TGTGCCAGCAGCCAAGAGCACGGACAAGAGACCCAGTACTTC